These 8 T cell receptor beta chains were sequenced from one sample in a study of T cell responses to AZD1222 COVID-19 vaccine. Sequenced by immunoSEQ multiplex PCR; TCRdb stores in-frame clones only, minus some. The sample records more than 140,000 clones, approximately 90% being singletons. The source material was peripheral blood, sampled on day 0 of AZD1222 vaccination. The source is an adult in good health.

The CDR3 loop reads CASRRQGMNTEAFF. The DNA of the CDR3 is TGTGCCAGCAGAAGACAGGGTATGAACACTGAAGCTTTCTTT. The chain joins TRBV6-5 to TRBJ1-1, with 7 bases matching TRBD1. CDR3 length: 14 residues. Trimming at V came to 6 bases and at J to 0 bases, leaving 4 bases not matched to a gene. Germline values: CDR1 MNHEY, CDR2 SVGAGI.

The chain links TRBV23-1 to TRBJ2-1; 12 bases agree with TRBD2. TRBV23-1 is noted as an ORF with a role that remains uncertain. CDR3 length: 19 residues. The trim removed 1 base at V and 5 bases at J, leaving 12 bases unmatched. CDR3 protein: CASSQFQTSGRNVNNEQFF. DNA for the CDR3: TGCGCCAGCAGTCAATTTCAGACTAGCGGGAGAAACGTTAACAATGAGCAGTTCTTC.

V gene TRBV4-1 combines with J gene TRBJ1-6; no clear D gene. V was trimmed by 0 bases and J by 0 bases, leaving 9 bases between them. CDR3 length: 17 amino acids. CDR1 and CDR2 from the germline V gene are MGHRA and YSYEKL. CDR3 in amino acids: CASSQDDLSSYNSPLHF. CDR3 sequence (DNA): TGCGCCAGCAGCCAAGACGACTTAAGCTCCTATAATTCACCCCTCCACTTT.

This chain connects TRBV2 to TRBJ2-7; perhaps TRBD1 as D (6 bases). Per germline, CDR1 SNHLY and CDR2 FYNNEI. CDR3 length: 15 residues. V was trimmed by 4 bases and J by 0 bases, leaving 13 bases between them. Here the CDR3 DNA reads TGTGCCAGCAGTGCCGGGACACTGAGCTCCTACGAGCAGTACTTC. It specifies CASSAGTLSSYEQYF. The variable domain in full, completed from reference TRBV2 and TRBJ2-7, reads EPEVTQTPSHQVTQMGQEVILRCVPISNHLYFYWYRQILGQKVEFLVSFYNNEISEKSEIFDDQFSVERPDGSNFTLKIRSTKLEDSAMYFCASSAGTLSSYEQYFGPGTRLTVT.

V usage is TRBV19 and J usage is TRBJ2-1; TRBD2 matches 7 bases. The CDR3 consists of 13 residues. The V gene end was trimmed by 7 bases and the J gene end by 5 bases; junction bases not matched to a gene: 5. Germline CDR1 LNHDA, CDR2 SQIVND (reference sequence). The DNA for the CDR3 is TGTGCCAGTAATTCCGGGAGGAACAATGAGCAGTTCTTC. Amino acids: CASNSGRNNEQFF.

The CDR3 loop is CASSARPGTEAFF. The CDR3 DNA reads as TGTGCCAGCAGCGCCCGGCCGGGCACTGAAGCTTTCTTT. The genes are TRBV9 and TRBJ1-1; no firm D call. The CDR3 contains 13 residues. Germline CDR1 is SGDLS and CDR2 is YYNGEE. V dropped 3 bases and J dropped 4 bases, with 10 bases sitting between them.

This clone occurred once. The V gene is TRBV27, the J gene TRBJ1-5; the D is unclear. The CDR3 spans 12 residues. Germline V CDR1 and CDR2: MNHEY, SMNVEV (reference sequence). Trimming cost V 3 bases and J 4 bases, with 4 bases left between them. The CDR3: CASSFRNQPQHF. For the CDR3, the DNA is TGTGCCAGCAGTTTCCGAAATCAGCCCCAGCATTTT.

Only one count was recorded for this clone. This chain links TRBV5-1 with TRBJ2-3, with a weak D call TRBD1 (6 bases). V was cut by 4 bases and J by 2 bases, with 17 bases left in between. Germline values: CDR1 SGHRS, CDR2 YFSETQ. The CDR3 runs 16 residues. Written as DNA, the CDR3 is TGCGCCAGCAGCCCGGGGTCGGGACAAAACACAGATACGCAGTATTTT. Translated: CASSPGSGQNTDTQYF.